This note documents a single T cell receptor (beta chain) sequence. These data originate in a study of shared clonotypes between healthy human individuals. The ends were cut back, 3 bases at V and 1 base at J, with 12 bases in the middle. CDR1 and CDR2 from the germline V gene are LNHDA and SQIVND (reference sequence). CDR3 length: 15 residues. Only in-frame clones appear in the TCRdb table, and some are missing; sequencing was by immunoSEQ multiplex PCR. This table holds 1 million to 1.3 million clones, around 78% found once. V and J are TRBV19 and TRBJ2-5, with a weak D call TRBD2 (6 bases). Sequenced sample: memory CD4+ T cells from PBMCs. Subset indicated: CD45RA-negative fraction. The receptor comes from a man aged 18 to 35 in good health. Some clones in this sample may be carry-over from other donors' samples. The CDR3, as DNA: TGTGCCAGTAGTATTAAGCTAGCGACCCAAGAGACCCAGTACTTC. Protein: CASSIKLATQETQYF.